The source of this TCR beta chain is a study of blood T cell repertoires in COVID-19. Profiled with immunoSEQ multiplex PCR; TCRdb holds only in-frame clones, not every one. The repertoire holds around 110,000 clones, with approximately 87% as singletons. This clone was observed a single time. Trimming took off 3 bases at V and 0 bases at J, with 16 bases between the two ends. The CDR3 totals 16 residues. The V gene's germline CDR1 is DFQATT and CDR2 SNEGSKA (reference sequence). This chain joins TRBV20-1 and TRBJ2-3; possibly TRBD2 for D (6 bases). The TCR comes from a man aged 25 to 40 with acute or convalescent COVID-19. Specimen: peripheral blood. The CDR3 is CSASGYVGGSTDTQYF. DNA of the CDR3: TGCAGTGCTAGTGGGTACGTGGGGGGAAGCACAGATACGCAGTATTTT.